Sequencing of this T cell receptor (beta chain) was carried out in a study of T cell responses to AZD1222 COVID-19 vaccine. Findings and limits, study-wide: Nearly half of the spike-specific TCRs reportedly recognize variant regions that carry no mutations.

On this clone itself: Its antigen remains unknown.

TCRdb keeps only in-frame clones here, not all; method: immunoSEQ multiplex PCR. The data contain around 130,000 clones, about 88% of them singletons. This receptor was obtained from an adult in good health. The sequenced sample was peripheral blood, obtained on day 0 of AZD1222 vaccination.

The CDR3 DNA is TGCGCCAGTGCCGGGACATATGGCTACGAGCAGTACTTC. This encodes CASAGTYGYEQYF. The chain recombines TRBV10-2 with TRBJ2-7; maybe TRBD1 (6 bases). Germline V lookup: CDR1 WSHSY, CDR2 SAAADI. Trimming left V 9 bases short and J 3 bases short, with 15 bases between. There are 13 residues in the CDR3.